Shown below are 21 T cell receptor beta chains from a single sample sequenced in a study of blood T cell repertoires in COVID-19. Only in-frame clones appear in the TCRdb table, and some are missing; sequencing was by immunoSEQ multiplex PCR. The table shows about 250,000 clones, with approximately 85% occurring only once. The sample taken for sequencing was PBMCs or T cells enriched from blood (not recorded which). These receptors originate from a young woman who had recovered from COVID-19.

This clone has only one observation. The CDR3 loop reads CASAESMNTEAFF. CDR3 sequence (DNA): TGCGCCAGCGCGGAGTCAATGAACACTGAAGCTTTCTTT. This sequence joins TRBV5-1 and TRBJ1-1; D ambiguous. V was clipped by 7 bases and J by 0 bases, with 10 bases between them. The CDR3 consists of 13 residues. The germline gives CDR1 SGHRS, CDR2 YFSETQ.

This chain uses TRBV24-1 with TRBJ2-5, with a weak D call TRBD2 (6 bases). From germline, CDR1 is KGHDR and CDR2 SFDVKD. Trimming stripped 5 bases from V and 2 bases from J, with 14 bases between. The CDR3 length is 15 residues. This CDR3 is CATSVKTSLQETQYF. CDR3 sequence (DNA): TGTGCCACCAGTGTTAAGACTAGTTTACAAGAGACCCAGTACTTC.

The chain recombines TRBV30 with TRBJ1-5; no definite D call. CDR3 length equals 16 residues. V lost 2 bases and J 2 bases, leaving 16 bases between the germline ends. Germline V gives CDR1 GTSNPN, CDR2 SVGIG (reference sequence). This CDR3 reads CAWSIPGYRGNQPQHF. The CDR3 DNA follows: TGTGCCTGGAGTATACCGGGATACCGGGGCAATCAGCCCCAGCATTTT.

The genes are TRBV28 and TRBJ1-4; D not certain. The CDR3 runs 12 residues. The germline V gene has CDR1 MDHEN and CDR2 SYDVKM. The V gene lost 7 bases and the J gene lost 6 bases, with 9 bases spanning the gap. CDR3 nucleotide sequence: TGTGCCAGCACAGCGAGGCATGAAAAACTGTTTTTT. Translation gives CASTARHEKLFF.

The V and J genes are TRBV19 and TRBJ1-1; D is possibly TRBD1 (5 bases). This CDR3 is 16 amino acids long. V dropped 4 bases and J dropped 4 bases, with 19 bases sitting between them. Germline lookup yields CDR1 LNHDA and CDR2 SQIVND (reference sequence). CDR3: CASSTTSRTIATEAFF. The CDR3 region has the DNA TGTGCCAGTAGTACTACGTCACGGACAATTGCCACTGAAGCTTTCTTT.

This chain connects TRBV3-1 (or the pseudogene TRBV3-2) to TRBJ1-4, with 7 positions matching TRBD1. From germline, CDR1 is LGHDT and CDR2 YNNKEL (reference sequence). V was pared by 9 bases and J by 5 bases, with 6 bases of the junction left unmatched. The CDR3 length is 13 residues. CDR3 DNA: TGTGCCAGTCGGGACAGAGCGAATGAAAAACTGTTTTTT. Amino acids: CASRDRANEKLFF.

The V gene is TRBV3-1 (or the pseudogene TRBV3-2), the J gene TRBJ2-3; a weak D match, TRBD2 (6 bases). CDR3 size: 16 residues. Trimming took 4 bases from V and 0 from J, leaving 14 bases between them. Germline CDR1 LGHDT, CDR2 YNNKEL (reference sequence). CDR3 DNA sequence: TGTGCCAGCAGCCGAGGGACTGCTACTAGCACAGATACGCAGTATTTT. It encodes CASSRGTATSTDTQYF.

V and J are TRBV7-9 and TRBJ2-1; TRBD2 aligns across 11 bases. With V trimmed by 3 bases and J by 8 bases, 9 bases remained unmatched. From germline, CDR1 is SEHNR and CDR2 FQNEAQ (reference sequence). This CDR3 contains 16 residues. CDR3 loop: CASSFLLAGVLDEQFF. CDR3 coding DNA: TGTGCCAGCAGCTTTTTACTAGCGGGAGTTCTCGATGAGCAGTTCTTC.

CDR3 sequence: CASSRGQTASPLHF. The DNA of the CDR3 is TGTGCCAGCAGCCGTGGGCAGACAGCTTCACCCCTCCACTTT. The chain is built from TRBV28 and TRBJ1-6; TRBD1 is a possible D gene (5 bases). The germline V gene encodes CDR1 MDHEN and CDR2 SYDVKM. This CDR3 is 14 amino acids long. V was clipped by 6 bases and J by 9 bases, with 15 bases between them.

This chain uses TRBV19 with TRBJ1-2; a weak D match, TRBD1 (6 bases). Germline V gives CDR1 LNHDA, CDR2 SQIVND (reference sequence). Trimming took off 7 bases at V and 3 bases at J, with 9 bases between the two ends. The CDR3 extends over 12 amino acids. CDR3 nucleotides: TGTGCCAGTACGAGGACAGACTATGGCTACACCTTC. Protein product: CASTRTDYGYTF.

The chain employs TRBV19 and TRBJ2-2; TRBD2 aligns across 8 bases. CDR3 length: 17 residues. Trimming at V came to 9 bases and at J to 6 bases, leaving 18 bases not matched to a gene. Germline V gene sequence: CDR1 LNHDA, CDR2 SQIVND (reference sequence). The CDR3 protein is CASPLRGGNPSPGELFF. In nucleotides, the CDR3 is TGTGCCAGCCCCTTACGGGGGGGAAACCCGTCCCCCGGGGAGCTGTTTTTT.

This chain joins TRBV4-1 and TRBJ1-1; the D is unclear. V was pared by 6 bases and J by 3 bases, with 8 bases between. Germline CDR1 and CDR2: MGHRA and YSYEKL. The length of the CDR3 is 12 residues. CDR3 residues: CASRSSDTEAFF. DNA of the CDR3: TGCGCCAGCAGATCGTCTGACACTGAAGCTTTCTTT.

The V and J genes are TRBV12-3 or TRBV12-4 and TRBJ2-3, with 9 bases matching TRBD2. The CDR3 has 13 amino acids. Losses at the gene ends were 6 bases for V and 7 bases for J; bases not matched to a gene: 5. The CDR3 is CASRASGIYTQYF. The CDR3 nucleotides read TGTGCCAGCAGGGCTAGCGGGATCTATACGCAGTATTTT.

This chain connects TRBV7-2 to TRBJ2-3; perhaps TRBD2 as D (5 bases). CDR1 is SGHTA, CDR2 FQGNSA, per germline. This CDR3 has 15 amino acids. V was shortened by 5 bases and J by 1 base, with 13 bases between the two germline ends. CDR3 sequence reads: CASSTGIGGTDTQYF. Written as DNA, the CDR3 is TGTGCCAGCAGCACCGGGATCGGGGGCACAGATACGCAGTATTTT.

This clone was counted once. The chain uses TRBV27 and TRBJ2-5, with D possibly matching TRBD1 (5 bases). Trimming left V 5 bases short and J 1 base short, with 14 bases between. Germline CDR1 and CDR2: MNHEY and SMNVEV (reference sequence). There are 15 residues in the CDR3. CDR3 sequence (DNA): TGTGCCAGCAGTCTCCGACCAGGGTCCCAAGAGACCCAGTACTTC. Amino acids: CASSLRPGSQETQYF.

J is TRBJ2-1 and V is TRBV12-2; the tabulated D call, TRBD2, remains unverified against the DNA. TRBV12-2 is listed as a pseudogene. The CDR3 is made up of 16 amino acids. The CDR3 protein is CASRWVAVSSYNEQFF. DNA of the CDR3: TGTGCAAGTCGCTGGGTAGCGGTGAGCTCCTACAATGAGCAGTTCTTC.

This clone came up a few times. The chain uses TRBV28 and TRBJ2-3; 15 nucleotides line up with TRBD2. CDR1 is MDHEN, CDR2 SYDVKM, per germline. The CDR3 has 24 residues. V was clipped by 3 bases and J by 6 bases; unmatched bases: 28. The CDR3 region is CASSFGPSFHLRTSGRALGDTQYF. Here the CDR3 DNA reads TGTGCCAGCAGTTTCGGCCCCTCTTTCCACCTCCGGACTAGCGGGAGGGCCTTGGGGGATACGCAGTATTTT.

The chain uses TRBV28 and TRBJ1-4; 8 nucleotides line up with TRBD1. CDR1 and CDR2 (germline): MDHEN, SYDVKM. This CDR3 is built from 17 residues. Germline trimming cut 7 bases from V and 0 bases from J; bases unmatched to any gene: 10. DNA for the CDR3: TGTGCCAGCACCGGACAGGGAATTTCGGCAACTAATGAAAAACTGTTTTTT. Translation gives CASTGQGISATNEKLFF. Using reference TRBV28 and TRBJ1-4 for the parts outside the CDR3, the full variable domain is DVKVTQSSRYLVKRTGEKVFLECVQDMDHENMFWYRQDPGLGLRLIYFSYDVKMKEKGDIPEGYSVSREKKERFSLILESASTNQTSMYLCASTGQGISATNEKLFFGSGTQLSVL.

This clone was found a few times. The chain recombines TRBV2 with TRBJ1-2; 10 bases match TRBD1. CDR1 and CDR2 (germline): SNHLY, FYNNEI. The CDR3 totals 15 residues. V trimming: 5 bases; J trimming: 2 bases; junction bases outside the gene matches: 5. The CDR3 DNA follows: TGTGCCAGCAGTTTAGGGGGACAGGGGAACTATGGCTACACCTTC. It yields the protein CASSLGGQGNYGYTF. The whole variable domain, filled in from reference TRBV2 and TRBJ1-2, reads EPEVTQTPSHQVTQMGQEVILRCVPISNHLYFYWYRQILGQKVEFLVSFYNNEISEKSEIFDDQFSVERPDGSNFTLKIRSTKLEDSAMYFCASSLGGQGNYGYTFGSGTRLTVV.

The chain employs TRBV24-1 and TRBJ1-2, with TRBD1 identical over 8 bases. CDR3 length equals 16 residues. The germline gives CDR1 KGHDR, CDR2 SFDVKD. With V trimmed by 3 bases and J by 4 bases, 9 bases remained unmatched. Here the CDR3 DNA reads TGTGCCACCAGTGATACGCGGACAGGGAAAATCTATGGCTACACCTTC. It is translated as CATSDTRTGKIYGYTF.

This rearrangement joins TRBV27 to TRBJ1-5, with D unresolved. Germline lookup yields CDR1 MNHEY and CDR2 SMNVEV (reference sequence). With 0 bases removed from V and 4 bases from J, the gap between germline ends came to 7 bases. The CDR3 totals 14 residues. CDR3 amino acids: CASSLSRQNQPQHF. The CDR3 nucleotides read TGTGCCAGCAGTTTATCGAGGCAGAATCAGCCCCAGCATTTT.